The 20 T cell receptor beta chains in this list originate from one sample, sequenced in a study of CD8+ T cells in alopecia areata. Once RNA had been extracted, it was reverse transcribed into cDNA to act as the sequencing template. Repertoires were generated with immunoSEQ multiplex PCR, while TCRdb's copy carries only in-frame clones and drops some. The table has 200,000 to 250,000 clones, about 57% seen once. Treatment described: oral pan-JAK inhibitor, 5-10 mg twice daily. The source was CD4+ T cells sorted from blood, collected at week 4, from a patient treated with tofacitinib. The receptors were gathered from a human donor with alopecia areata.

This clone was seen only a few times. The chain uses TRBV5-1 and TRBJ2-1, with 9 bases that match TRBD2. This CDR3 has 14 amino acids. Germline CDR1 is SGHRS and CDR2 is YFSETQ. V lost 7 bases to trimming and J lost 8 bases; unmatched junction nucleotides: 10. This chain's CDR3 is CASGKTVAGDEQFF. DNA for the CDR3: TGCGCCAGCGGCAAAACCGTAGCGGGAGATGAGCAGTTCTTC.

The rearrangement joins TRBV25-1 to TRBJ1-2; possible D gene TRBD1, 6 bases. Trimming cost V 6 bases and J 8 bases, with 22 bases left between them. The CDR3 has 15 residues. The germline V gene encodes CDR1 MGHDK and CDR2 SYGVNS. For the CDR3, the DNA is TGTGCCAGCAGATCGCCTACAACAGGGCCAGGCGGCTACACCTTC. This translates into CASRSPTTGPGGYTF.

Only a few counts were recorded for this clone. This chain connects TRBV14 to TRBJ2-1; 7 positions match TRBD2. CDR1 and CDR2 from the germline V gene are SGHDN and FVKESK. J lost 4 bases, V lost 5 bases, and 8 bases had no gene match. The CDR3 totals 15 residues. CDR3 bases: TGTGCCAGCAGCAAGTCGGGGGGTGGATACAATGAGCAGTTCTTC. It encodes CASSKSGGGYNEQFF.

In this sample, this clone turned up a few times. The chain carries TRBV29-1 and TRBJ1-2, with a weak D call TRBD1 (5 bases). Germline V CDR1 and CDR2: SQVTM, ANQGSEA. V shed 6 bases and J shed 8 bases, with 19 bases lying between them. CDR3 length equals 13 residues. In DNA form, the CDR3 reads TGCAGCGTAGGTGGGACGGATCTTAGGGGCTACACCTTC. Translation gives CSVGGTDLRGYTF.

This sequence joins TRBV9 and TRBJ2-5, with TRBD2 as a possible D gene (5 bases). V gave up 4 bases and J gave up 1 base, with 11 bases separating them. Germline loops: CDR1 SGDLS, CDR2 YYNGEE. This CDR3 spans 14 amino acids. The chain's CDR3 is CASSPTGVQETQYF. CDR3 DNA: TGTGCCAGCAGCCCCACCGGGGTCCAAGAGACCCAGTACTTC.

This clone was counted only a few times. V gene TRBV19 combines with J gene TRBJ1-2, with 7 bases fitting TRBD1. The germline V gene encodes CDR1 LNHDA and CDR2 SQIVND (reference sequence). V shed 4 bases and J 3 bases; nucleotides not matched to a gene: 5. CDR3 size: 14 residues. This CDR3 reads CASSTDGTDYGYTF. CDR3 sequence (DNA): TGTGCCAGTAGTACCGACGGGACAGACTATGGCTACACCTTC.

The chain carries TRBV10-3 and TRBJ2-7, with D possibly being TRBD1 (6 bases). Trimming took off 3 bases at V and 6 bases at J, with 12 bases between the two ends. Germline-derived CDR1 and CDR2 are ENHRY and SYGVKD. The CDR3 runs 13 residues. CDR3 DNA: TGTGCCATCAGTGAATTGACAGGAACCGAGCAGTACTTC. Translating gives CAISELTGTEQYF.

The CDR3 nucleotides read TGTGCCACCAGCAGAAGGGGCTCCTACGAGCAGTACTTC. This gives the protein CATSRRGSYEQYF. The genes are TRBV15 and TRBJ2-7; D is perhaps TRBD1 (5 bases). The CDR3 is made up of 13 amino acids. Germline values: CDR1 LNHNV, CDR2 YYDKDF (reference sequence). Trimming took off 2 bases at V and 0 bases at J, with 5 bases between the two ends.

In nucleotides, the CDR3 is TGTGCCAGCAGCGTAGGGGTAGGGCTGGGAACTGAAGCTTTCTTT. Translating it yields CASSVGVGLGTEAFF. J is TRBJ1-1 and V is TRBV9; D unresolved. V shed 0 bases and J shed 5 bases, with 14 bases lying between them. The CDR3 loop spans 15 amino acids. CDR1 and CDR2 (germline): SGDLS, YYNGEE.

V gene TRBV30 combines with J gene TRBJ2-1; D not resolved. This CDR3 is 15 amino acids long. Trimming pared 4 bases from V and 7 bases from J, leaving 20 bases between. In germline, CDR1 is GTSNPN, CDR2 SVGIG (reference sequence). The CDR3: CAWNSPENNLNEQFF. In DNA, the CDR3 is TGTGCCTGGAATTCTCCGGAAAATAACTTGAATGAGCAGTTCTTC.

The chain employs TRBV11-2 and TRBJ1-6; D is uncertain. CDR3 length equals 15 residues. With 1 base removed from V and 7 bases from J, the gap between germline ends came to 11 bases. Germline V gives CDR1 SGHAT, CDR2 FQNNGV. The CDR3 here is CASSLVLGRNSPLHF. In DNA form, the CDR3 reads TGTGCCAGCAGCTTAGTCCTGGGCCGCAATTCACCCCTCCACTTT.

The J gene is TRBJ2-6, the V gene TRBV27, with no clear D. Germline CDR1 MNHEY, CDR2 SMNVEV (reference sequence). This CDR3 region has 13 residues. The V and J ends lost 8 bases and 3 bases respectively, with 8 bases between them. The DNA of the CDR3 is TGTGCCAGCTGGACGTTTGGGGCCAACGTCCTGACTTTC. This sequence encodes CASWTFGANVLTF.

This clone has a count of ten or more. This chain links TRBV6-1 with TRBJ2-1; 8 bases agree with TRBD2. V lost 4 bases to trimming and J lost 7 bases; unmatched junction nucleotides: 6. CDR3 length equals 14 residues. Germline V gene data show CDR1 as MNHNS and CDR2 as SASEGT. The CDR3 DNA follows: TGTGCCAGCAGTGCTAGCGGGTTGGGGAATGAGCAGTTCTTC. It yields the protein CASSASGLGNEQFF.

The chain recombines TRBV15 with TRBJ2-3; tentatively, D is TRBD2 (6 bases). V was shortened by 3 bases and J by 5 bases, with 18 bases between the two germline ends. CDR3 length: 16 amino acids. Germline assignment: CDR1 LNHNV and CDR2 YYDKDF (reference sequence). The CDR3 region is CATSSRKEGPGDTQYF. CDR3 nucleotide sequence: TGTGCCACCAGCAGTCGGAAGGAGGGGCCGGGAGATACGCAGTATTTT. Supplemented by reference TRBV15 and TRBJ2-3, the full variable domain reads DAMVIQNPRYQVTQFGKPVTLSCSQTLNHNVMYWYQQKSSQAPKLLFHYYDKDFNNEADTPDNFQSRRPNTSFCFLDIRSPGLGDTAMYLCATSSRKEGPGDTQYFGPGTRLTVL.

V is TRBV7-9 and J is TRBJ1-2; tentatively, D is TRBD1 (5 bases). V lost 5 bases and J lost 0, with 13 bases in between. This CDR3 comprises 15 residues. Germline values: CDR1 SEHNR, CDR2 FQNEAQ (reference sequence). The CDR3 DNA reads as TGTGCCAGCAGCCTTTGGGACCGCGCTAACTATGGCTACACCTTC. It is translated as CASSLWDRANYGYTF.

J is TRBJ1-2 and V is TRBV7-2; D remains unclear. The V and J ends lost 5 bases and 8 bases respectively, with 12 bases between them. This CDR3 has 12 residues. Germline-derived CDR1 and CDR2 are SGHTA and FQGNSA. CDR3 region: CASSPFISGYTF. CDR3 DNA: TGTGCCAGCAGCCCGTTCATTTCCGGCTACACCTTC.

The genes are TRBV7-8 and TRBJ2-7; tentative D call: TRBD1 (6 bases). Germline CDR1 reads SGHVS; CDR2 reads FQNEAQ. The CDR3 loop spans 14 amino acids. Trimming cost V 3 bases and J 5 bases, with 14 bases left between them. This CDR3 is CASSFSGTFHEQYF. CDR3 coding DNA: TGTGCCAGCAGCTTTTCTGGGACATTCCACGAGCAGTACTTC.

This clone has only a few counts. This chain joins TRBV29-1 and TRBJ2-3; D gene ambiguous. Deletions cut 6 bases from V and 2 bases from J, with 6 bases between. The CDR3 has 11 residues. The germline gives CDR1 SQVTM, CDR2 ANQGSEA. In nucleotides, the CDR3 is TGCAGCGTGCGACCCACAGATACGCAGTATTTT. Translated, it gives CSVRPTDTQYF.

The chain joins TRBV7-2 to TRBJ1-1; maybe TRBD1 (6 bases). Trimming stripped 5 bases from V and 1 base from J, with 23 bases between. CDR1 SGHTA and CDR2 FQGNSA come from the germline V gene. This CDR3 is built from 18 residues. The CDR3: CASSGAPRGGRRNTEAFF. The CDR3 DNA sequence: TGTGCCAGCAGCGGAGCCCCCAGGGGCGGTAGGAGGAACACTGAAGCTTTCTTT.

This chain connects TRBV2 to TRBJ2-7; 10 nucleotides line up with TRBD1. CDR3 length: 14 amino acids. With V trimmed by 6 bases and J by 4 bases, 6 bases remained unmatched. CDR1 and CDR2 (germline): SNHLY, FYNNEI. In nucleotides, the CDR3 is TGTGCCAGCAGACCCGGGACAGGGGTGTACGAGCAGTACTTC. The encoded protein is CASRPGTGVYEQYF.